This TCR beta chain was sequenced during a study of cytomegalovirus exposure and HLA in healthy donors. The V end was cut by 8 bases, the J end by 4 bases, with 11 bases between. The CDR3 extends over 12 amino acids. From germline, CDR1 is MNHEY and CDR2 SVGAGI. The repertoire was sequenced with immunoSEQ multiplex PCR; TCRdb's copy has only in-frame clones and lacks some. The top ten hold around 1.3% of the sample, which has around 230,000 clones, approximately 83% seen once. The receptor's source is a woman aged 30 to 39 in good health and CMV-seropositive. The chain links TRBV6-5 to TRBJ2-5, with a possible D match to TRBD2 (7 bases). Sequenced input: PBMCs. The CDR3 DNA follows: TGTGCCAGCGGGGGGGGCCGAGAGACCCAGTACTTC. It specifies CASGGGRETQYF.